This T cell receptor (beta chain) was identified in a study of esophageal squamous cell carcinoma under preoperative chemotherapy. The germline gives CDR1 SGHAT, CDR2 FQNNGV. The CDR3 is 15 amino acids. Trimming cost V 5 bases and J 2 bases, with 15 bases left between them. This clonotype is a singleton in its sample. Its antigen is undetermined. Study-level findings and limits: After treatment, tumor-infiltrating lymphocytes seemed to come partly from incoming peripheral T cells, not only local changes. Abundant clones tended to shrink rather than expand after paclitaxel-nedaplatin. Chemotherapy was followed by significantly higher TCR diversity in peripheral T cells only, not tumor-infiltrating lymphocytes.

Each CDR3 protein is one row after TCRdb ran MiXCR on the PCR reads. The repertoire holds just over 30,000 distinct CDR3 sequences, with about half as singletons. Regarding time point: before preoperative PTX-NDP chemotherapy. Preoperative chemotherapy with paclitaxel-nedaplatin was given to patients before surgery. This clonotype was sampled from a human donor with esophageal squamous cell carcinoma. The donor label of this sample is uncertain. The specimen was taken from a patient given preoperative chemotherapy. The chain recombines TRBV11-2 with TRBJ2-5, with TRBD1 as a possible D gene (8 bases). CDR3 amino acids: CASSTNRGGQETQYF. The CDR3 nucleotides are TGTGCCAGCAGCACTAACAGGGGGGGGCAAGAGACCCAGTACTTC.